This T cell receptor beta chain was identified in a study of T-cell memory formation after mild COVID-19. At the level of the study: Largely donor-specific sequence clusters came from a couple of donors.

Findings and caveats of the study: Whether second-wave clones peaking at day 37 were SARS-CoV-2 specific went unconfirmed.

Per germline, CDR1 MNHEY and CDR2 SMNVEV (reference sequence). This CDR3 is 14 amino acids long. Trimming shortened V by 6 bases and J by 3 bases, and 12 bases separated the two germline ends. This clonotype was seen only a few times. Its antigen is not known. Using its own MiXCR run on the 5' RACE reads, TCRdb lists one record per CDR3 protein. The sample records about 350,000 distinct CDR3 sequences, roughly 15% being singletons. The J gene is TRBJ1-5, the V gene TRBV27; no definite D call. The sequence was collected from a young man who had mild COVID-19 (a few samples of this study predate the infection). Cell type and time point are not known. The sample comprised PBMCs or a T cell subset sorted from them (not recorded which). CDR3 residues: CASRSQELNQPQHF. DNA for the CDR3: TGTGCCAGCAGGTCACAAGAGCTCAATCAGCCCCAGCATTTT.